What follows are 19 T cell receptor beta chains derived from one specimen sequenced in a study of blood T cell repertoires in COVID-19. The data were produced by immunoSEQ multiplex PCR, yet TCRdb's version contains in-frame clones alone and is incomplete. The table includes more than 200,000 clones, 84% detected once. The sequenced sample consisted of peripheral blood. The receptors stem from a man aged 55 to 70 with acute or convalescent COVID-19.

This clone has a single count. CDR3 in DNA: TGTGCCAGCGAACAGGAAGATACGCAGTATTTT. Protein: CASEQEDTQYF. The chain has TRBV6-6 and TRBJ2-3, with D perhaps TRBD1 (5 bases). The CDR3 length is 11 residues. The germline gives CDR1 MNHNY, CDR2 SVGAGI (reference sequence). V was shortened by 8 bases and J by 5 bases, with 8 bases between the two germline ends.

Details on this clone: Within the sample, other DNA sequences also encode this same CDR3. This chain links TRBV27 with TRBJ1-2; 9 nucleotides agree with TRBD1. The CDR3 consists of 14 residues. Trimming cost V 5 bases and J 2 bases; bases outside gene matches: 3. Germline-derived CDR1 and CDR2 are MNHEY and SMNVEV (reference sequence). CDR3 coding DNA: TGTGCCAGCAGTATTGGACAGGGGAACTATGGCTACACCTTC. It encodes CASSIGQGNYGYTF.

This chain connects TRBV6-5 to TRBJ2-3; D may be TRBD2 (6 bases). CDR3 length equals 14 residues. Trimming stripped 0 bases from V and 6 bases from J, with 10 bases between. Germline loops: CDR1 MNHEY, CDR2 SVGAGI. CDR3 nucleotide sequence: TGTGCCAGCAGTTACTCGACTAGGTCTGATACGCAGTATTTT. This gives the protein CASSYSTRSDTQYF.

In DNA, the CDR3 is TGTGCCAGCAGCCAAAGGGGGCAGCAAGAGACCCAGTACTTC. It is translated as CASSQRGQQETQYF. V and J are TRBV3-1 (or the pseudogene TRBV3-2) and TRBJ2-5, with 7 bases matching TRBD1. In germline, CDR1 is LGHDT, CDR2 YNNKEL (reference sequence). V shed 2 bases, J shed 2 bases, and the junction held 2 bases outside the gene matches. The CDR3 totals 14 residues.

This clone is a singleton in its sample. The V call is TRBV3-1 (or the pseudogene TRBV3-2), the J call TRBJ2-1; D might be TRBD2 (6 bases). With 0 bases removed from V and 13 bases from J, the gap between germline ends came to 19 bases. The CDR3 totals 15 residues. Germline V CDR1 and CDR2: LGHDT, YNNKEL (reference sequence). The CDR3: CASSQDLRRGVSQFF. The CDR3 DNA sequence: TGTGCCAGCAGCCAAGATCTCAGGCGGGGAGTGTCCCAGTTCTTC.

The genes are TRBV3-1 (or the pseudogene TRBV3-2) and TRBJ1-5; possible D gene TRBD1, 6 bases. V was pared by 6 bases and J by 4 bases, with 16 bases between. Germline V gene lookup returns CDR1 LGHDT and CDR2 YNNKEL (reference sequence). This CDR3 contains 15 residues. In nucleotides, the CDR3 is TGTGCCAGCAGTGATACAGGGTTCGGGAATCAGCCCCAGCATTTT. Translating gives CASSDTGFGNQPQHF.

The rearrangement links TRBV7-9 to TRBJ2-7; D is ambiguous. This CDR3 region has 14 residues. Germline loops: CDR1 SEHNR, CDR2 FQNEAQ (reference sequence). V lost 1 base, J lost 3 bases, and 10 bases lay in between. CDR3 sequence: CASSLDHAVYEQYF. CDR3 DNA: TGTGCCAGCAGCTTAGACCATGCGGTCTACGAGCAGTACTTC.

The table lists this clone with a count of one. The chain joins TRBV7-6 to TRBJ2-5; a possible D gene is TRBD2 (7 bases). CDR3 length equals 16 residues. The V end lost 3 bases, the J end lost 3 bases, and 17 bases lay between the germline ends. Germline loops: CDR1 SGHVS, CDR2 FNYEAQ. CDR3 sequence reads: CASSFPPGRGEETQYF. The CDR3 coding sequence is TGTGCCAGCAGCTTCCCGCCAGGGAGGGGGGAAGAGACCCAGTACTTC.

This sequence joins TRBV7-3 and TRBJ1-1, with 9 bases fitting TRBD1. The germline CDR1 and CDR2 sequences are SGHTA and FQGTGA. The V segment lost 2 bases and the J segment 3 bases; nucleotides outside the gene matches: 4. CDR3 size: 15 residues. Here the CDR3 DNA reads TGTGCCAGCAGCTTACAGGGACAGGGAGACACTGAAGCTTTCTTT. Translating it yields CASSLQGQGDTEAFF. Drawing the rest from reference TRBV7-3 and TRBJ1-1, the complete variable domain is GAGVSQTPSNKVTEKGKYVELRCDPISGHTALYWYRQSLGQGPEFLIYFQGTGAADDSGLPNDRFFAVRPEGSVSTLKIQRTERGDSAVYLCASSLQGQGDTEAFFGQGTRLTVV.

This rearrangement joins TRBV9 to TRBJ2-1; tentatively, D is TRBD2 (5 bases). From germline, CDR1 is SGDLS and CDR2 YYNGEE. CDR3 length: 16 residues. V lost 4 bases to trimming and J lost 2 bases, with 16 bases between them. CDR3 DNA: TGTGCCAGCAGCCCAACTACGAGCGGAGCCTACAATGAGCAGTTCTTC. Protein: CASSPTTSGAYNEQFF.

This CDR3 is CASSAGTDTQYF. The DNA for the CDR3 is TGTGCCAGTAGCGCGGGCACAGATACGCAGTATTTT. The chain joins TRBV28 to TRBJ2-3; a possible D gene is TRBD2 (5 bases). Germline V gene sequence: CDR1 MDHEN, CDR2 SYDVKM. The CDR3 is 12 residues long. V gave up 9 bases and J gave up 1 base, with 8 bases separating them. The full variable domain, completed using reference TRBV28 and TRBJ2-3, is DVKVTQSSRYLVKRTGEKVFLECVQDMDHENMFWYRQDPGLGLRLIYFSYDVKMKEKGDIPEGYSVSREKKERFSLILESASTNQTSMYLCASSAGTDTQYFGPGTRLTVL.

This chain's CDR3 is CASSLTRQGNTGELFF. The CDR3, as DNA: TGTGCCAGCTCACTCACCCGACAGGGGAACACCGGGGAGCTGTTTTTT. The chain couples TRBV18 to TRBJ2-2, with 7 bases matching TRBD1. Germline values: CDR1 KGHSH, CDR2 LQKENI. J lost 1 base, V lost 4 bases, and 6 bases had no gene match. This CDR3 has 16 amino acids. The variable domain in full, completed from reference TRBV18 and TRBJ2-2, reads NAGVMQNPRHLVRRRGQEARLRCSPMKGHSHVYWYRQLPEEGLKFMVYLQKENIIDESGMPKERFSAEFPKEGPSILRIQQVVRGDSAAYFCASSLTRQGNTGELFFGEGSRLTVL.

This clone showed up just once. The J gene is TRBJ2-7, the V gene TRBV13; 8 nucleotides agree with TRBD2. Germline CDR1 PRHDT, CDR2 FYEKMQ (reference sequence). V shed 4 bases and J 2 bases; nucleotides not matched to a gene: 7. The CDR3 totals 15 residues. The DNA of the CDR3 is TGTGCCAGCAGCTCCGGGACTAGAGGAGCCTACGAGCAGTACTTC. Translating it yields CASSSGTRGAYEQYF.

The rearrangement links TRBV6-5 to TRBJ2-7, with 13 bases aligning to TRBD2. V trimming: 6 bases; J trimming: 1 base; junction bases outside the gene matches: 3. The CDR3 totals 15 residues. Per germline, CDR1 MNHEY and CDR2 SVGAGI. CDR3 sequence (DNA): TGTGCCAGCAGCCGGACTAGCGGGGGATCCTACGAGCAGTACTTC. Residues: CASSRTSGGSYEQYF.

The chain couples TRBV6-5 to TRBJ2-1, with D perhaps TRBD1 (6 bases). The CDR3 totals 13 residues. The germline gives CDR1 MNHEY, CDR2 SVGAGI. V dropped 6 bases and J dropped 8 bases, with 14 bases sitting between them. The CDR3 loop is CASRAYTGYEQFF. The CDR3 nucleotides read TGTGCCAGCAGGGCTTATACAGGGTATGAGCAGTTCTTC.

J is TRBJ2-3 and V is TRBV6-6; tentatively, D is TRBD2 (6 bases). From germline, CDR1 is MNHNY and CDR2 SVGAGI (reference sequence). V was shortened by 8 bases and J by 0 bases, with 6 bases between the two germline ends. This CDR3 spans 12 amino acids. As DNA, the CDR3 is TGTGCCAGCGGGAGGAGCACAGATACGCAGTATTTT. Its protein product is CASGRSTDTQYF.

This rearrangement joins TRBV4-3 to TRBJ2-7; D perhaps matches TRBD2 (5 bases). The CDR3 is made up of 16 amino acids. The germline gives CDR1 LGHNA, CDR2 YSLEER. Between the trimmed V and J ends, which lost 1 base and 0 bases, there was a span of 13 bases. The CDR3 sequence is CASSQVVGKISYEQYF. The CDR3 DNA reads TGCGCCAGCAGCCAAGTCGTCGGGAAGATCTCCTACGAGCAGTACTTC.

This chain joins TRBV7-3 and TRBJ2-3; 8 nucleotides agree with TRBD1. Trimming took 6 bases from V and 5 from J; bases not matched to a gene: 10. The germline gives CDR1 SGHTA, CDR2 FQGTGA. This CDR3 region has 15 residues. CDR3 bases: TGTGCCAGCAGTCTCGACAGGGGCCTTAAAGATACGCAGTATTTT. It codes for CASSLDRGLKDTQYF.

The chain is built from TRBV7-2 and TRBJ1-1; TRBD1 might be the D (5 bases). Trimming took off 5 bases at V and 11 bases at J, with 30 bases between the two ends. Germline CDR1 reads SGHTA; CDR2 reads FQGNSA. The CDR3 contains 17 residues. The CDR3 spells CASSPPGGLRLMGKAFF. DNA of the CDR3: TGTGCCAGCAGCCCCCCGGGGGGTTTGAGATTAATGGGAAAGGCTTTCTTT.